The 20 T cell receptor beta chains reported below all come from one sample, sequenced in a study of cytomegalovirus exposure and HLA in healthy donors. Both 60 Vbeta primers and 13 Jbeta primers went into the PCR. Produced via immunoSEQ multiplex PCR; TCRdb's table is partial and in-frame only. The sample holds nearly 200,000 clones, about 85% seen once. Material: PBMCs. The receptors were sampled from a male donor in good health and CMV-seropositive.

The rearrangement joins TRBV6-1 to TRBJ1-1; perhaps TRBD1 as D (6 bases). Germline lookup yields CDR1 MNHNS and CDR2 SASEGT. The CDR3 sequence is 11 residues long. The V gene lost 7 bases and the J gene lost 6 bases, with 9 bases spanning the gap. The chain's CDR3 is CASTGVAEAFF. DNA for the CDR3: TGTGCCAGCACAGGGGTGGCTGAAGCTTTCTTT.

The chain couples TRBV28 to TRBJ2-2, with D perhaps TRBD2 (5 bases). The germline V and J ends were trimmed by 6 bases and 2 bases, with 10 bases remaining between them. The length of the CDR3 is 14 residues. From germline, CDR1 is MDHEN and CDR2 SYDVKM. The CDR3 nucleotides read TGTGCCAGCAGCGAGGCGGGTAACACCGGGGAGCTGTTTTTT. This sequence encodes CASSEAGNTGELFF.

The genes are TRBV7-8 and TRBJ1-2, with unresolved D. The germline CDR1 and CDR2 sequences are SGHVS and FQNEAQ. The CDR3 contains 15 residues. The V end lost 2 bases, the J end lost 0 bases, and 10 bases lay between the germline ends. In nucleotides, the CDR3 is TGTGCCAGCAGCTTACTGGCTGGTGCTAACTATGGCTACACCTTC. Protein: CASSLLAGANYGYTF.

The V call is TRBV19, the J call TRBJ1-2; D is undetermined. There are 15 residues in the CDR3. V was clipped by 1 base and J by 4 bases, with 13 bases between them. The germline gives CDR1 LNHDA, CDR2 SQIVND (reference sequence). Written as DNA, the CDR3 is TGTGCCAGTAGTATAGCCCGAGCAGCAGGCTATGGCTACACCTTC. This codes for CASSIARAAGYGYTF.

V and J are TRBV4-1 and TRBJ2-2, with TRBD1 matching 8 bases. Germline V CDR1 and CDR2: MGHRA, YSYEKL. The CDR3 contains 13 residues. V gave up 6 bases and J gave up 5 bases; unmatched junction bases: 2. CDR3 in amino acids: CASRDRVTGELFF. The CDR3 DNA is TGCGCCAGCAGGGACAGGGTTACCGGGGAGCTGTTTTTT.

The table lists this clone with a few counts. The chain's CDR3 is CASTPDRYGYTF. CDR3 coding DNA: TGTGCCAGCACCCCGGACAGATATGGCTACACCTTC. The chain links TRBV11-3 to TRBJ1-2; D is possibly TRBD1 (6 bases). Germline V gives CDR1 SGHNT, CDR2 YENEEA. This CDR3 contains 12 residues. Between the trimmed V and J ends, which lost 7 bases and 5 bases, there was a span of 11 bases.

This clone has a single count. The gene calls are TRBV12-5 and TRBJ1-3; TRBD1 aligns across 10 bases. V lost 0 bases and J lost 5; bases outside the gene matches: 16. The CDR3 consists of 20 residues. Germline-derived CDR1 and CDR2 are LGHNT and FRNRAP. The CDR3 protein is CASGLVLWDRGPVSRNTIYF. The CDR3 bases are TGTGCTAGTGGTTTGGTACTTTGGGACAGGGGCCCGGTGAGCCGAAACACCATATATTTT.

The chain combines TRBV4-3 with TRBJ2-1; the D gene is possibly TRBD1 (5 bases). The CDR3 has 15 amino acids. Trimming cost V 2 bases and J 9 bases, with 17 bases left between them. Germline V CDR1 and CDR2: LGHNA, YSLEER. CDR3 sequence reads: CASSQYSGQSGEQFF. CDR3 bases: TGCGCCAGCAGCCAATACTCCGGACAATCCGGTGAGCAGTTCTTC.

The rearrangement joins TRBV5-1 to TRBJ2-2; possibly TRBD1 for D (6 bases). Trimming stripped 0 bases from V and 9 bases from J, with 15 bases between. Germline assignment: CDR1 SGHRS and CDR2 YFSETQ. This CDR3 contains 15 residues. CDR3 in DNA: TGCGCCAGCAGCTTGGGACAGGATTATTTTTGGGAGCTGTTTTTT. It yields the protein CASSLGQDYFWELFF.

The chain is built from TRBV7-6 and TRBJ1-1; weak D call: TRBD1 (6 bases). V gave up 4 bases and J gave up 1 base, with 13 bases separating them. The CDR3 loop spans 15 amino acids. Per germline, CDR1 SGHVS and CDR2 FNYEAQ. The CDR3 loop is CASSSSDRWNTEAFF. CDR3 in DNA: TGTGCCAGCAGCTCCTCCGACAGGTGGAACACTGAAGCTTTCTTT. Complete variable domain (other parts from reference TRBV7-6 and TRBJ1-1): GAGVSQSPRYKVTKRGQDVALRCDPISGHVSLYWYRQALGQGPEFLTYFNYEAQQDKSGLPNDRFSAERPEGSISTLTIQRTEQRDSAMYRCASSSSDRWNTEAFFGQGTRLTVV.

This clone has a single count. CDR3 sequence: CASSLVQGLEEKLFF. Written as DNA, the CDR3 is TGTGCCAGCAGCTTAGTTCAGGGGCTGGAGGAAAAACTGTTTTTT. The genes are TRBV7-2 and TRBJ1-4; possibly TRBD1 for D (6 bases). CDR3 size: 15 residues. Germline V gene lookup returns CDR1 SGHTA and CDR2 FQGNSA. V lost 1 base, J lost 8 bases, and 14 bases lay in between.

This chain connects TRBV5-1 to TRBJ2-3, with 7 positions matching TRBD2. The germline V gene has CDR1 SGHRS and CDR2 YFSETQ. Trimming cost V 1 base and J 2 bases; bases outside gene matches: 7. The length of the CDR3 is 16 residues. The CDR3 sequence: CASSLISGATTDTQYF. DNA of the CDR3: TGCGCCAGCAGCTTGATCAGCGGGGCGACCACAGATACGCAGTATTTT.

CDR3 protein: CASSSGVQQFF. The CDR3 DNA is TGTGCCAGCAGCTCCGGGGTCCAGCAGTTCTTC. The chain couples TRBV7-9 to TRBJ2-1, with D tentatively TRBD2 (5 bases). Trimming took off 4 bases at V and 11 bases at J, with 9 bases between the two ends. The CDR3 is made up of 11 amino acids. Germline V gene sequence: CDR1 SEHNR, CDR2 FQNEAQ (reference sequence). Using reference TRBV7-9 and TRBJ2-1 for the parts outside the CDR3, the full variable domain is DTGVSQNPRHKITKRGQNVTFRCDPISEHNRLYWYRQTLGQGPEFLTYFQNEAQLEKSRLLSDRFSAERPKGSFSTLEIQRTEQGDSAMYLCASSSGVQQFFGPGTRLTVL.

The chain has TRBV6-5 and TRBJ2-2, with D maybe TRBD1 (6 bases). CDR3 length equals 15 residues. From germline, CDR1 is MNHEY and CDR2 SVGAGI. Trimming removed 6 bases at V and 0 bases at J, with 11 bases between. CDR3 coding DNA: TGTGCCAGCAGATATGGACAGACGAACACCGGGGAGCTGTTTTTT. It translates to CASRYGQTNTGELFF.

The CDR3 DNA follows: TGTGCCAGCAGGTCTCAGGGTGGGGATGAAAAACTGTTTTTT. This encodes CASRSQGGDEKLFF. The chain is built from TRBV6-5 and TRBJ1-4, with D perhaps matching TRBD1 (5 bases). Germline assignment: CDR1 MNHEY and CDR2 SVGAGI. Trimming shortened V by 6 bases and J by 6 bases, and 14 bases separated the two germline ends. This CDR3 region has 14 residues.

The chain links TRBV7-3 to TRBJ2-5; 10 nucleotides align to TRBD2. The CDR3 is 14 residues long. Germline loops: CDR1 SGHTA, CDR2 FQGTGA. J was trimmed by 3 bases and V by 3 bases; bases with no gene match: 1. The CDR3: CASSFSGGEETQYF. The CDR3 DNA reads TGTGCCAGCAGCTTCAGCGGGGGGGAAGAGACCCAGTACTTC.

The chain employs TRBV10-3 and TRBJ2-7, with 9 positions matching TRBD2. Germline V gene data show CDR1 as ENHRY and CDR2 as SYGVKD. The CDR3 spans 13 residues. The V gene end was trimmed by 8 bases and the J gene end by 3 bases; junction bases not matched to a gene: 5. The CDR3 DNA reads as TGTGCCATCCTAGGCGGGGGGGACTACGAGCAGTACTTC. Translation: CAILGGGDYEQYF.

The J gene is TRBJ2-7, the V gene TRBV29-1; 8 bases fit TRBD2. The V and J ends lost 6 bases and 7 bases, in that order; junction bases with no gene match: 5. The CDR3 loop spans 11 amino acids. Per germline, CDR1 SQVTM and CDR2 ANQGSEA. As DNA, the CDR3 is TGCAGCGTCGCGCGCGGGGGGGAGCAGTACTTC. This sequence encodes CSVARGGEQYF.

This clone has just a few counts. The chain has TRBV7-6 and TRBJ2-7, with TRBD2 matching 8 bases. The CDR3 runs 11 residues. Germline loops: CDR1 SGHVS, CDR2 FNYEAQ. J lost 7 bases, V lost 5 bases, and 1 base had no gene match. The CDR3 loop reads CASSRGGEQYF. Written as DNA, the CDR3 is TGTGCCAGCAGCCGGGGGGGAGAGCAGTACTTC.

The chain employs TRBV4-2 and TRBJ1-5, with D uncertain. The CDR3 loop spans 16 amino acids. Deletions cut 0 bases from V and 7 bases from J, with 16 bases between. CDR1 and CDR2 (germline): LGHNA, YNFKEQ. DNA of the CDR3: TGTGCCAGCAGCCAAGATACGGCAGTTGGGCACCAGCCCCAGCATTTT. Translated: CASSQDTAVGHQPQHF.